The clone carrying this T cell receptor beta chain has a handful of counts. Antigen unknown. This sample is drawn from a study of beta chain features in type 1 diabetes. About the research overall: Healthy donors and patients had similar age, gender and cell yields.

The CDR3 extends over 15 amino acids. The J segment lost 0 bases and the V segment lost 5 bases, leaving 8 bases of the junction unmatched. CDR1 and CDR2 (germline): SGHRS, YFSETQ. Expressed TCRB transcripts were sequenced because the entire RNA isolate underwent reverse transcription. Produced via immunoSEQ multiplex PCR; TCRdb's table is partial and in-frame only. This table has about 360,000 clones, over 10% appearing once. Findings and limits, study-wide: Any HLA-type effect on TCRB rearrangement remained unresolved here. For patients and controls alike, PCR might favor shorter templates to the same degree.

The TCR was taken from a man younger than 30 in good health. The chain combines TRBV5-1 with TRBJ2-7, with TRBD1 matching over 7 bases. The material sequenced was naive CD4+ T cells from blood. Here the CDR3 reads CASSSRQGPSYEQYF. The CDR3 region has the DNA TGCGCCAGCAGTAGCCGACAGGGACCCTCCTACGAGCAGTACTTC.